The rows below give T cell receptor beta chains drawn from one sample of a study of Graves' ophthalmopathy and Graves' hyperthyroidism. TCRdb redid the calling of the multiplex PCR reads with MiXCR, one entry per CDR3 protein. The sample yields some 1.1 million distinct CDR3 sequences, 36% seen once. Source material: peripheral blood or thyroid tissue (not recorded which). The receptors derive from an adult man with Graves' hyperthyroidism. Each CDR3 is given with its conserved first and last residue.

TRBV20-1,CSASRSVNQPQHF
TRBV7-9,CASSSSSGTQYF
TRBV27,CASSFDGQVSYGYTF
TRBV10-3,CAISLRPGTDTQYF
TRBV3-1,CASSPTGGSLRETQYF
TRBV19,CASSIAASSYEQYF
TRBV7-8,CASSQEVWYRAALESPLHF
TRBV7-7,CASSYQRGWNTEAFF
TRBV9,CASSVAGLAGLGQYF
TRBV10-3,CAISSPEGGASSQHF
TRBV5-1,CASSSGITNEKLFF
TRBV19,CASSAPLIQPQHF
TRBV18,CASRTSSGTGELFF
TRBV20-1,CSASVAYEQYF
TRBV20-1,CSPIGAGSYNSPLHF
TRBV10-3,CAITPGQGLREQYF
TRBV10-1,CASSAGGPQETQYF
TRBV7-3,CASSSDRGQQQVRGYTF
TRBV7-2,CASSKSRDSSYTF
TRBV6-1,CASSYSRTGYQPQHF
TRBV25-1,CASSELGQNYGYTF
TRBV20-1,CSASPSPNTGELFF
TRBV11-2,CASSSGGQGTPLHF
TRBV15,CATSRADRGESPLHF
TRBV7-9,CASSDDANTGELFF
TRBV12-3/TRBV12-4,CASRGQGVNTGELFF
TRBV7-3,CASSSELRADTQYF
TRBV6-5,CASSSFGGNQPQHF
TRBV19,CARGPFSRTVSYEQYF
TRBV10-3,CAISDIGGMNTEAFF
TRBV9,CASSSSGQVHYEQYF
TRBV15,CATMSKGGFGETQYF
TRBV4-3,CASSQDPESTGELFF
TRBV13,CACRQGAGNTIYF
TRBV20-1,CSTGTGGSEQYF
TRBV11-1,CASSIGLLQETQYF
TRBV28,CASSRDSPGETQYF
TRBV7-9,CASSRIQGYTEAFF
TRBV24-1,CATSVGREETQHF
TRBV7-8,CASSLRGAGVYEQYF
TRBV7-2,CASRPGGEGQYYEQYF
TRBV10-2,CASSLLAGLGYEQYF
TRBV29-1,CSVETVPKGYTF
TRBV20-1,CSASKGSNLHF
TRBV11-3,CASSSGLAGSSGANVLTF
TRBV5-6,CASSGKDGNYGYTF
TRBV29-1,CSVAQGAGQPQHF
TRBV19,CASTGQLYGSPLHF
TRBV7-3,CASSPSLDYGQETQYF
TRBV5-8,CASSLDSRVTGELFF
TRBV27,CASSLREKSSPLHF
TRBV2,CASSRDISSSGANVLTF
TRBV9,CARGLAGQETQYF
TRBV7-8,CASSFTGTGYTEAFF
TRBV29-1,CSVGQGDEQYF
TRBV10-3,CAISDAGRGRTEAFF
TRBV9,CASSVSRDTNSYEQYF
TRBV7-8,CASSLVRVAGELFF